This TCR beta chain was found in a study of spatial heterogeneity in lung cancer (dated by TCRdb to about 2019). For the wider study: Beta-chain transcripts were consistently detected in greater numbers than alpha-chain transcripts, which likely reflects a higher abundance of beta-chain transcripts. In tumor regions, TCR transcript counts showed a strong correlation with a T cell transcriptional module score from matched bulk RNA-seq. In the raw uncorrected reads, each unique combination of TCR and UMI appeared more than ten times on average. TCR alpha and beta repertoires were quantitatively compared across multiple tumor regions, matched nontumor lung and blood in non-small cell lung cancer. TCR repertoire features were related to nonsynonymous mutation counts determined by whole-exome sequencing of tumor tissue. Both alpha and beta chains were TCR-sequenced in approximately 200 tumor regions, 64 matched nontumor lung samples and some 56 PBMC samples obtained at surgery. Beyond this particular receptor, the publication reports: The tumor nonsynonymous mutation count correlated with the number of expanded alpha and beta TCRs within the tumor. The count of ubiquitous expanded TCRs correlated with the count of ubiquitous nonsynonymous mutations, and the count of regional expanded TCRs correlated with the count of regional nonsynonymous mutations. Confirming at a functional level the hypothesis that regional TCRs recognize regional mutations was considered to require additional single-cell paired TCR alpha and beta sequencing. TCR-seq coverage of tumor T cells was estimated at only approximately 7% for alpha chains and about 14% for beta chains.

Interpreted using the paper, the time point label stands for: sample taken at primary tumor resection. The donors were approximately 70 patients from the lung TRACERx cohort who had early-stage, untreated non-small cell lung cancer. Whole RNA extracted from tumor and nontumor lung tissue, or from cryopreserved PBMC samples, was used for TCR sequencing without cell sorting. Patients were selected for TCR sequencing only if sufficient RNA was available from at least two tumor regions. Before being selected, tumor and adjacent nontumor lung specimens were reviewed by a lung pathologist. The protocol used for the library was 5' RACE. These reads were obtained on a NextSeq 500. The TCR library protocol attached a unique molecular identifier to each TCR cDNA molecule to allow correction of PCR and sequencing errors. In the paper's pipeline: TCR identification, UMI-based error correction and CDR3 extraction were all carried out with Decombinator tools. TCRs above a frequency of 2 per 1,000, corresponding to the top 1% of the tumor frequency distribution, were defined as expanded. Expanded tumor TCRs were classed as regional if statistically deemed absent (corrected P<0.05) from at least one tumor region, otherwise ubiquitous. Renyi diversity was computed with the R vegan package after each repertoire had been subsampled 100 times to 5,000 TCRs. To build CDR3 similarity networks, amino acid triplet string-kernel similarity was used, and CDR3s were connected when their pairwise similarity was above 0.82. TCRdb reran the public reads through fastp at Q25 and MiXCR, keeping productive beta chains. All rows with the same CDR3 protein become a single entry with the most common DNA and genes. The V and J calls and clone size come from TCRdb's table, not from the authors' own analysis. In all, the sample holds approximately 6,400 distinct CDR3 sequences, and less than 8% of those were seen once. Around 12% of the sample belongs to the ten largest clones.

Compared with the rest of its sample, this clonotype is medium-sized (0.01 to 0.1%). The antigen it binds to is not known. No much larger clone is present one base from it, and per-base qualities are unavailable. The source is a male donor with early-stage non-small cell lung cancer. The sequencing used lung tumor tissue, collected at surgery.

The CDR3 corresponds to CSALRAGAYEQYF. The nucleotide sequence is TGCAGCGCCCTTCGAGCGGGAGCCTACGAGCAGTACTTC. The V and J segments used are TRBV29-1 and TRBJ2-7; 8 central nucleotides agree with TRBD2. Spanning cysteine to phenylalanine, the CDR3 consists of 13 amino acids. Just CDR3 DNA is preserved here, 39 bases in frame from base 1. Relative to germline, V is missing 7 bases and J is missing 2 bases, with 7 bases of the junction outside any gene match. As encoded in the germline V gene, CDR1 is SQVTM while CDR2 is ANQGSEA.